This T cell receptor beta chain came from a study of technical replicates of blood from a few donors. The CDR3 is 10 residues long. Trimming removed 9 bases at V and 12 bases at J, with 14 bases between. In germline, CDR1 is LNHDA, CDR2 SQIVND (reference sequence). Method: immunoSEQ multiplex PCR; TCRdb's copy keeps in-frame clones and lacks some. The sample carries about 94,000 clones, approximately 94% recorded once. The rearrangement joins TRBV19 to TRBJ1-1, with a weak D call TRBD1 (5 bases). Specimen: T cells isolated from PBMCs. The sequence came from a human donor in good health. CDR3 region: CASYAGLTFF. The CDR3 DNA reads TGTGCCAGCTACGCAGGGTTAACTTTCTTT. The whole variable domain, filled in from reference TRBV19 and TRBJ1-1, reads DGGITQSPKYLFRKEGQNVTLSCEQNLNHDAMYWYRQDPGQGLRLIYYSQIVNDFQKGDIAEGYSVSREKKESFPLTVTSAQKNPTAFYLCASYAGLTFFGQGTRLTVV.